This passage covers 3 T cell receptor beta chains from one sample sequenced in a study of T cell responses to AZD1222 COVID-19 vaccine (TCRdb year 2021). The library was obtained by the immunoSEQ multiplex PCR assay. TCRdb stores this immuneACCESS table with in-frame sequences only. Part of the clones is absent; in the studies checked, under half of the shortfall reflects unresolved V genes, and no reason is known for the rest. Counted in this sample were approximately 61,000 clones; 65% to 85% of them appeared once. The ten largest clonotypes hold over 20% of the sample. Per the publication, the time point label means: about 28 days (+/-7) after the second vaccine dose. The starting material was peripheral blood, obtained 28 days after the second AZD1222 dose. The source of these receptors is an adult who received the AZD1222 COVID-19 vaccine.

CDR3 region: CASSHHSGSSYNEQFF. DNA of the CDR3: TGTGCCAGCAGCCACCATAGCGGAAGCTCCTACAATGAGCAGTTCTTC. The rearrangement uses TRBV4-2 and TRBJ2-1; a weak D match, TRBD2 (6 bases). The V and J ends lost 3 bases and 0 bases respectively, with 12 bases between them. The CDR3 length is 16 residues. The germline CDR1 and CDR2 sequences are LGHNA and YNFKEQ.

This clone came up a few times. V gene TRBV6-6 combines with J gene TRBJ1-2; TRBD1 agrees at 9 bases. The germline V gene has CDR1 MNHNY and CDR2 SVGAGI (reference sequence). The CDR3 totals 17 residues. V trimming: 5 bases; J trimming: 6 bases; junction bases outside the gene matches: 16. The CDR3 bases are TGTGCCAGCAGTCTCCGCGGTACGGATCGGACAGGGGATGGCTACACCTTC. Its translation: CASSLRGTDRTGDGYTF.

For the CDR3, the DNA is TGCGCCAGCAGCTTGGTGGCTAGCGGGAGTCATGAGCAGTTCTTC. It yields the protein CASSLVASGSHEQFF. The chain carries TRBV5-1 and TRBJ2-1; 10 bases align to TRBD2. V dropped 0 bases and J dropped 8; count of bases not matched to a gene: 5. The CDR3 runs 15 residues. Germline CDR1 and CDR2: SGHRS and YFSETQ. Filled out from reference TRBV5-1 and TRBJ2-1, the complete variable domain reads KAGVTQTPRYLIKTRGQQVTLSCSPISGHRSVSWYQQTPGQGLQFLFEYFSETQRNKGNFPGRFSGRQFSNSRSEMNVSTLELGDSALYLCASSLVASGSHEQFFGPGTRLTVL.